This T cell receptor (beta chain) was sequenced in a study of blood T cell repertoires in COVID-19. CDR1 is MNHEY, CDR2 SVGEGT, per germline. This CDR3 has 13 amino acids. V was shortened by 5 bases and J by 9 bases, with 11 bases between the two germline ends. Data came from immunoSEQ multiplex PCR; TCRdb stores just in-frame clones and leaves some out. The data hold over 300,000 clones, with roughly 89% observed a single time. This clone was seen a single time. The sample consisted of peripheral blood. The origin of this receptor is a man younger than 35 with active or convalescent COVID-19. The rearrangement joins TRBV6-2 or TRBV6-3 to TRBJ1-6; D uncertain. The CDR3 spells CASSPVRVSPLHF. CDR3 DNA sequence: TGTGCCAGCAGTCCAGTGCGGGTTTCACCCCTCCACTTT.